These 5 T cell receptor beta chains were all obtained from the same sample, sequenced in a study of cytomegalovirus exposure and HLA in healthy donors. The repertoire was sequenced with immunoSEQ multiplex PCR; TCRdb's copy has only in-frame clones and lacks some. The sample includes roughly 52,000 clones, about nine tenths of them seen just once. What was sequenced was PBMCs. These receptors all stem from a man aged 18-30 years in good health and CMV-seronegative.

The chain is built from TRBV15 and TRBJ2-1, with 8 positions matching TRBD2. V was pared by 0 bases and J by 4 bases, with 2 bases of the junction left unmatched. This CDR3 spans 15 amino acids. From germline, CDR1 is LNHNV and CDR2 YYDKDF (reference sequence). In nucleotides, the CDR3 is TGTGCCACCAGCAGAGATCGGGAGGGTTACAATGAGCAGTTCTTC. Its translation: CATSRDREGYNEQFF.

This clone was recorded many times. The V call is TRBV19, the J call TRBJ2-1, with 7 positions matching TRBD2. This CDR3 has 13 amino acids. Germline lookup yields CDR1 LNHDA and CDR2 SQIVND (reference sequence). V trimming: 9 bases; J trimming: 9 bases; junction bases outside the gene matches: 11. The CDR3 nucleotides are TGTGCCAGCTCCACAGCGGGACCTTCTGAGCAGTTCTTC. This translates into CASSTAGPSEQFF.

The sample holds a few counts of this clone. The chain links TRBV6-9 to TRBJ2-3; TRBD1 is a possible D gene (5 bases). Germline V gives CDR1 MNHGY, CDR2 SVAAGI. CDR3 length: 15 amino acids. V was clipped by 5 bases and J by 3 bases, with 15 bases between them. DNA of the CDR3: TGTGCCAGCAGTGAAGGGCAGGGTGCAACAGATACGCAGTATTTT. Its translation is CASSEGQGATDTQYF.

This clone was counted a single time. The chain joins TRBV5-4 to TRBJ1-1; D may be TRBD1 (5 bases). Germline CDR1 and CDR2: SGHNT and YYREEE (reference sequence). This CDR3 has 13 residues. Between the trimmed V and J ends, which lost 0 bases and 8 bases, there was a span of 11 bases. The CDR3 sequence: CASSLERRVEAFF. The CDR3 DNA follows: TGTGCCAGCAGCTTGGAGCGCAGGGTAGAAGCTTTCTTT.

V gene TRBV10-2 combines with J gene TRBJ1-1, with D possibly matching TRBD1 (6 bases). The length of the CDR3 is 12 residues. V gave up 6 bases and J gave up 5 bases, with 10 bases separating them. CDR1 is WSHSY, CDR2 SAAADI, per germline. CDR3 nucleotides: TGCGCCAGCAGGACCCAGGGGACTGAAGCTTTCTTT. Residues: CASRTQGTEAFF.